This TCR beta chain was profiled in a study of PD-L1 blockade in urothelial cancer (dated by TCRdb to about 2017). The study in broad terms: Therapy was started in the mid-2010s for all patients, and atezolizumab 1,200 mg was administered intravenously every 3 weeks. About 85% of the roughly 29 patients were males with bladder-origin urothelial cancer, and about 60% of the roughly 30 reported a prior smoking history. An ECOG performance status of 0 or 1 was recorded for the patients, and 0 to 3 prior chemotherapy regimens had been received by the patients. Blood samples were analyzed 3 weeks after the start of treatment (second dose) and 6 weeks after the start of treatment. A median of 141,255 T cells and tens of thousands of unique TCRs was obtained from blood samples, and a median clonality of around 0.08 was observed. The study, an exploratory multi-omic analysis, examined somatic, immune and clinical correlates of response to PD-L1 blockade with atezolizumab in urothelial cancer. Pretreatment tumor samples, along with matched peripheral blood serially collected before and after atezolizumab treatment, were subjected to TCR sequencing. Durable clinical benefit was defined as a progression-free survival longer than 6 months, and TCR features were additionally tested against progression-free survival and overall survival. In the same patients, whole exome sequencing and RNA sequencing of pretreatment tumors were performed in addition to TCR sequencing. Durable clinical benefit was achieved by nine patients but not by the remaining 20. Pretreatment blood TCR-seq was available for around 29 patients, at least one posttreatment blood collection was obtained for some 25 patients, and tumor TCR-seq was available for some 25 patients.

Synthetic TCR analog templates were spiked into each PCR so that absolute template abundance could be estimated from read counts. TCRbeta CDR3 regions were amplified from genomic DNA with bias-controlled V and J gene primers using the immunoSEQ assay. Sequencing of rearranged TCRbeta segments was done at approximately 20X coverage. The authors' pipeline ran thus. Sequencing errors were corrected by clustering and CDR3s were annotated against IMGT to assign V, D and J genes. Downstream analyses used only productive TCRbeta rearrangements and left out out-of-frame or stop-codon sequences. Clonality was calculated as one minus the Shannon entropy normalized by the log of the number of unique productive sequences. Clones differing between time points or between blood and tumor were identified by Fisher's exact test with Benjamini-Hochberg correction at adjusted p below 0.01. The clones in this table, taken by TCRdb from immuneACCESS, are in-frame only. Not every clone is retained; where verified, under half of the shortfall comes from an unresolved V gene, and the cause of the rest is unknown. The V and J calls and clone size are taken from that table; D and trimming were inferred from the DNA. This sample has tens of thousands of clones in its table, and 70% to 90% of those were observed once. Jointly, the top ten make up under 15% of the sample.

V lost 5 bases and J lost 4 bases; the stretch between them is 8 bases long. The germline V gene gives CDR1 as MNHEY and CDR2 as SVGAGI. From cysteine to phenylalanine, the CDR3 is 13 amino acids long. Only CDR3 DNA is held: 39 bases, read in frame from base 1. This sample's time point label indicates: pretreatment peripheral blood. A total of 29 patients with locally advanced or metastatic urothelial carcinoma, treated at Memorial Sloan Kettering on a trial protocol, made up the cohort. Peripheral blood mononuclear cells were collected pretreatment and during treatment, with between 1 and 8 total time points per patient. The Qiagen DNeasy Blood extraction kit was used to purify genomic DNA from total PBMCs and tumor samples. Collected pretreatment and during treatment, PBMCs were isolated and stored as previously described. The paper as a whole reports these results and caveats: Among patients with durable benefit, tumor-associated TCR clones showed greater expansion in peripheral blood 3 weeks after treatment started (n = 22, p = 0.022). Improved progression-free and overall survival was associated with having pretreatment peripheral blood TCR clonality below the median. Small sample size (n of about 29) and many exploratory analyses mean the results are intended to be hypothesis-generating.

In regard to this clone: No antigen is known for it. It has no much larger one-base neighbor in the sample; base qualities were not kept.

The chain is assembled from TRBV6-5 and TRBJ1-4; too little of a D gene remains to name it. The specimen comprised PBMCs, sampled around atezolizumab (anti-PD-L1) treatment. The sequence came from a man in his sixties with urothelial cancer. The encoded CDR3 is CASSREINEKLFF. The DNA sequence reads TGTGCCAGCAGTAGGGAGATTAATGAAAAACTGTTTTTT.